The 2 T cell receptor beta chains below come from one sample, sequenced in a study of blood T cell repertoires in COVID-19. Assay used: immunoSEQ multiplex PCR; TCRdb lists only in-frame clones, some missing. The top ten clones hold 4% of a sample with about 250,000 clones, more than 60% of them seen once. Material: peripheral blood. Every receptor here comes from a woman between 35 and 50 years old with active or convalescent COVID-19.

DNA for the CDR3: TGTGCCAGCAGCGCACATAGAGGCGGGGAGCTGTTTTTT. The encoded protein is CASSAHRGGELFF. The chain couples TRBV12-3 or TRBV12-4 to TRBJ2-2; D uncertain. Trimming took off 6 bases at V and 7 bases at J, with 12 bases between the two ends. There are 13 residues in the CDR3.

The genes are TRBV9 and TRBJ1-2, with D hard to call. Between the trimmed V and J ends, which lost 0 bases and 2 bases, there was a span of 8 bases. CDR1 and CDR2 from the germline V gene are SGDLS and YYNGEE. The CDR3 runs 14 residues. This CDR3 is CASSVDGSNYGYTF. DNA of the CDR3: TGTGCCAGCAGCGTAGACGGGAGCAACTATGGCTACACCTTC.